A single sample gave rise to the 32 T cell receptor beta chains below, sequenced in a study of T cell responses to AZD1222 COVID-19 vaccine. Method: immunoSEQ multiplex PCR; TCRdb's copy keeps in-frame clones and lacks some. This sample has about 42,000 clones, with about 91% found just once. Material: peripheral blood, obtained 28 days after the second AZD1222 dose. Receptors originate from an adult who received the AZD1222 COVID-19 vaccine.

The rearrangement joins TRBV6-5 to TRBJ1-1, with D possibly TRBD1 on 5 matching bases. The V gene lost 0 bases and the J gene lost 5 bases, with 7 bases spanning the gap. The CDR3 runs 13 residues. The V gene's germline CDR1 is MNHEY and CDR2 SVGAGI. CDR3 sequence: CASSYSRGTEAFF. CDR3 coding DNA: TGTGCCAGCAGTTACTCTCGGGGGACTGAAGCTTTCTTT.

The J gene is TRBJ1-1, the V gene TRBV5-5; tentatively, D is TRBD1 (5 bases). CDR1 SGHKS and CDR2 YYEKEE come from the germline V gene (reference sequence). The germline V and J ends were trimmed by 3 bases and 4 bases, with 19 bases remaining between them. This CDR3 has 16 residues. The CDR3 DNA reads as TGTGCCAGCAGCTACTCCGGGACGCGCTTTGGCACTGAAGCTTTCTTT. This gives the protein CASSYSGTRFGTEAFF.

The CDR3 sequence is CSVSQGASSYEQYF. The CDR3 DNA reads as TGCAGCGTTTCACAGGGGGCTAGCTCCTACGAGCAGTACTTC. V usage is TRBV29-1 and J usage is TRBJ2-7, with 9 bases lining up with TRBD1. Germline V gene data show CDR1 as SQVTM and CDR2 as ANQGSEA. The CDR3 has 14 amino acids. After removal of 5 bases from V and 0 bases from J, the junction contained 5 bases not matched to a gene.

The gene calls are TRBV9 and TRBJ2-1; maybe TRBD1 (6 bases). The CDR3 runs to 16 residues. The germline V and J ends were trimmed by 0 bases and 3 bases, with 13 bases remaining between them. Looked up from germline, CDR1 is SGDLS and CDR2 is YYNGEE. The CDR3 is CASSVDRQGLYNEQFF. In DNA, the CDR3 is TGTGCCAGCAGCGTAGACCGGCAGGGGCTCTACAATGAGCAGTTCTTC.

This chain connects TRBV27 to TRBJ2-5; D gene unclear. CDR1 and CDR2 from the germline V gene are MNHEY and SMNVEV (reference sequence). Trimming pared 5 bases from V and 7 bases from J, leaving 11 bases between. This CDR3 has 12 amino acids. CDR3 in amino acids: CASSPPLGTQYF. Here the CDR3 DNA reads TGTGCCAGCAGTCCCCCCCTTGGGACCCAGTACTTC.

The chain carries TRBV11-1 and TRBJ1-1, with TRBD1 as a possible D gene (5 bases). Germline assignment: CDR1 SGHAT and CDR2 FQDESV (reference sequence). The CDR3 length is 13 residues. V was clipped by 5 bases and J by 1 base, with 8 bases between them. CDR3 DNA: TGTGCCAGCAGCGACAGCTCGAACACTGAAGCTTTCTTT. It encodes CASSDSSNTEAFF.

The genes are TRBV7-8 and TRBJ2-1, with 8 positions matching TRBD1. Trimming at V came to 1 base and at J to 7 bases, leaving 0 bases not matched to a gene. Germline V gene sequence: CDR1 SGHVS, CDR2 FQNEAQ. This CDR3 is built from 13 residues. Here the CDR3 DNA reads TGTGCCAGCAGCTTAGGGACAGGGAATGAGCAGTTCTTC. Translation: CASSLGTGNEQFF. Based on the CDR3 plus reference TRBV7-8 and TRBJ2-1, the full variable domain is GAGVSQSPRYKVAKRGQDVALRCDPISGHVSLFWYQQALGQGPEFLTYFQNEAQLDKSGLPSDRFFAERPEGSVSTLKIQRTQQEDSAVYLCASSLGTGNEQFFGPGTRLTVL.

The CDR3 loop is CASSRTGGSDTQYF. The CDR3 nucleotides are TGTGCCAGCAGTCGGACAGGGGGCTCAGATACGCAGTATTTT. The V and J genes are TRBV2 and TRBJ2-3; 11 positions agree with TRBD1. Per germline, CDR1 SNHLY and CDR2 FYNNEI. CDR3 length equals 14 residues. V was pared by 5 bases and J by 4 bases, with 2 bases of the junction left unmatched.

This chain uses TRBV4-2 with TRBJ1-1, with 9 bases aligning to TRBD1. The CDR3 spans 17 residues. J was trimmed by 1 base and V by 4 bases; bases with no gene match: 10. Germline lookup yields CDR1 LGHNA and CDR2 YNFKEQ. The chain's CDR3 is CASSPNRGRPSNTEAFF. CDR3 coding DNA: TGTGCCAGCAGCCCGAACAGGGGGCGTCCCTCGAACACTGAAGCTTTCTTT.

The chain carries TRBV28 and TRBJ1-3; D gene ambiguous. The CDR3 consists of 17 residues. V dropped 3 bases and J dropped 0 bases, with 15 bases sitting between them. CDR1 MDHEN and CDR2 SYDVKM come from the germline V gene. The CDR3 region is CASSFPRGQASGNTIYF. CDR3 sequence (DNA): TGTGCCAGCAGTTTCCCCCGCGGGCAGGCCTCTGGAAACACCATATATTTT.

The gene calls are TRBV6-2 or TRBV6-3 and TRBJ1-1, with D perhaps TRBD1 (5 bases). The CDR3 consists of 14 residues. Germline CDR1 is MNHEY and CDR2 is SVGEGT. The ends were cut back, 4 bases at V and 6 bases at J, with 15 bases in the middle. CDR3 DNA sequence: TGTGCCAGCAGTTCGACAGATCCAAGCTCTGAAGCTTTCTTT. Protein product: CASSSTDPSSEAFF.

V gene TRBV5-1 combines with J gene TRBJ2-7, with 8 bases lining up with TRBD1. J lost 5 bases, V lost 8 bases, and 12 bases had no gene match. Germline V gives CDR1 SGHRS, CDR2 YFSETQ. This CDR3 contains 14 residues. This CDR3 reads CASNTGQEANEQYF. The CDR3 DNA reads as TGCGCCAGTAACACGGGACAGGAGGCGAACGAGCAGTACTTC. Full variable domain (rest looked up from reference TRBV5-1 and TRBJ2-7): KAGVTQTPRYLIKTRGQQVTLSCSPISGHRSVSWYQQTPGQGLQFLFEYFSETQRNKGNFPGRFSGRQFSNSRSEMNVSTLELGDSALYLCASNTGQEANEQYFGPGTRLTVT.

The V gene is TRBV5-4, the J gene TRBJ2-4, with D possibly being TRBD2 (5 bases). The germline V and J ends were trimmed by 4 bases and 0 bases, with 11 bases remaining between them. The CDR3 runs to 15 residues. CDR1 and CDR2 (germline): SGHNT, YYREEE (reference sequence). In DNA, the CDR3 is TGTGCCAGCAGCGGTGCGGGTCTAGCCAAAAACATTCAGTACTTC. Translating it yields CASSGAGLAKNIQYF.

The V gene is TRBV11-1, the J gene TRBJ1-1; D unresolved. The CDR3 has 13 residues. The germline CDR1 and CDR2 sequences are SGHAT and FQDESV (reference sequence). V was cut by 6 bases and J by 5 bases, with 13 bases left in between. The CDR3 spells CASRGSLGTEAFF. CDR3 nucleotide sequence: TGTGCCAGCAGGGGCAGCCTTGGGACTGAAGCTTTCTTT.

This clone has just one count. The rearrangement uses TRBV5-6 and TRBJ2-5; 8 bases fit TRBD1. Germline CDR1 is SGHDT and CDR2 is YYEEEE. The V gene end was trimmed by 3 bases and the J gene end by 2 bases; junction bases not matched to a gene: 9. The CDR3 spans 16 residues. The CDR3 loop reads CASSWGTGLPQETQYF. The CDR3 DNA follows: TGTGCCAGCAGCTGGGGGACAGGTCTCCCGCAAGAGACCCAGTACTTC.

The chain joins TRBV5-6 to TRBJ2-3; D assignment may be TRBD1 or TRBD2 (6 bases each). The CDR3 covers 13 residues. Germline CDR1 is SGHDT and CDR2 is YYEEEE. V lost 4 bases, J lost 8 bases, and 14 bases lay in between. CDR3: CASSKKQGGTQYF. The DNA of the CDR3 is TGTGCCAGCAGCAAGAAACAGGGAGGTACGCAGTATTTT. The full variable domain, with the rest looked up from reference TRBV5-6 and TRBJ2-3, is DAGVTQSPTHLIKTRGQQVTLRCSPKSGHDTVSWYQQALGQGPQFIFQYYEEEERQRGNFPDRFSGHQFPNYSSELNVNALLLGDSALYLCASSKKQGGTQYFGPGTRLTVL.

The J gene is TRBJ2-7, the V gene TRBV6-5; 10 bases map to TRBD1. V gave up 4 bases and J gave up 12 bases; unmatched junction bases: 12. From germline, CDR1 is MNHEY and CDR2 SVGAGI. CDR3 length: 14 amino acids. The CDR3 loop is CASSFGTGVSGGYF. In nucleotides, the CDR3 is TGTGCCAGCAGTTTCGGGACAGGGGTTTCCGGAGGGTACTTC.

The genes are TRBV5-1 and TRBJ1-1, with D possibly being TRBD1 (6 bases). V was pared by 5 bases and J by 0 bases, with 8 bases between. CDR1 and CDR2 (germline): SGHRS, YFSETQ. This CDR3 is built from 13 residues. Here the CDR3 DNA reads TGCGCCAGCAGACAGGGCGTGAACACTGAAGCTTTCTTT. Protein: CASRQGVNTEAFF.

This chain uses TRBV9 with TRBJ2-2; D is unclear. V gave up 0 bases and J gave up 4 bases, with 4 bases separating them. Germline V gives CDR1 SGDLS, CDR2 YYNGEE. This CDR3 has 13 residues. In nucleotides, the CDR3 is TGTGCCAGCAGCGTAGTGGTCACCGGGGAGCTGTTTTTT. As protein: CASSVVVTGELFF.

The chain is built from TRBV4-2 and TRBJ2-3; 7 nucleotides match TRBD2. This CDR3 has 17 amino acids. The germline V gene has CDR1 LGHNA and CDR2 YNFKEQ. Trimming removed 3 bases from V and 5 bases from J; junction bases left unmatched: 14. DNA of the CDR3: TGTGCCAGCAGCCAGGGGGGGAGCAGACCCCGGGGAGATACGCAGTATTTT. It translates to CASSQGGSRPRGDTQYF.

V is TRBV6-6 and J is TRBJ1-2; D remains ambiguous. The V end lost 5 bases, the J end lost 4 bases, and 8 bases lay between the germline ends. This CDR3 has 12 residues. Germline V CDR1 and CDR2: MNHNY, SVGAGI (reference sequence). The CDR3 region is CASSADPYGYTF. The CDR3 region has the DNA TGTGCCAGCAGTGCCGACCCCTATGGCTACACCTTC.

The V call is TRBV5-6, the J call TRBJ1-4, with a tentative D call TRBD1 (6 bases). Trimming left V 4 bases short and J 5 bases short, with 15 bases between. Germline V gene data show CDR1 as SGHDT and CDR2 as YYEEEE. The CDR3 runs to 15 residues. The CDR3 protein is CASSRKGGDNEKLFF. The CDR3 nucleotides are TGTGCCAGCAGCCGGAAGGGGGGTGACAATGAAAAACTGTTTTTT.

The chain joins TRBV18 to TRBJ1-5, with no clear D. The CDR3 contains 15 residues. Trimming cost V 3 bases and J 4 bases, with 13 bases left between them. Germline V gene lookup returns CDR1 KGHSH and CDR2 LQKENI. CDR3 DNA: TGTGCCAGCTCACCCGATTACAGTAAGAATCAGCCCCAGCATTTT. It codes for CASSPDYSKNQPQHF.

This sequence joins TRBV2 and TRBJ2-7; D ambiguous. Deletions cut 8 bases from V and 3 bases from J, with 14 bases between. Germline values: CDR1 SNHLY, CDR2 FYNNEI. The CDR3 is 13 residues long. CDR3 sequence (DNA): TGTGCCAGCGCTAAAAGGGATTTCTACGAGCAGTACTTC. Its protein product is CASAKRDFYEQYF.

The CDR3 nucleotides read TGTGCCAGCAGGGGCCTTGAAGCTTTCTTT. This encodes CASRGLEAFF. This rearrangement joins TRBV12-3 or TRBV12-4 to TRBJ1-1; no clear D. CDR3 length equals 10 residues. Between the trimmed V and J ends, which lost 6 bases and 7 bases, there was a span of 6 bases.

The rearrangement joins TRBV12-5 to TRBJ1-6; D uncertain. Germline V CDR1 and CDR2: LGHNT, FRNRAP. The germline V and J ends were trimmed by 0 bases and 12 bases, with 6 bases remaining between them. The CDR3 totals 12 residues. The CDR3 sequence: CASGLVPGPLHF. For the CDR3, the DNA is TGTGCTAGTGGTTTGGTACCAGGACCCCTCCACTTT.

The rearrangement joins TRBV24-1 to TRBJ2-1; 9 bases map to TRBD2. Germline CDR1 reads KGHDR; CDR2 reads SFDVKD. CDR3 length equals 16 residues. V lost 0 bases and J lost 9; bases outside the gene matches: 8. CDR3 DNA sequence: TGTGCCACCAGTGATTTGAGGCTAGCGGGACGAGGTGAGCAGTTCTTC. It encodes CATSDLRLAGRGEQFF.

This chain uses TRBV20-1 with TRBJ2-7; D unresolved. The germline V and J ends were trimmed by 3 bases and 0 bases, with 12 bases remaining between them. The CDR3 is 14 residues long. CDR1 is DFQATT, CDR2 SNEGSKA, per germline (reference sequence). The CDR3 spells CSASRLHYSYEQYF. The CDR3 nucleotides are TGCAGTGCTAGTCGGCTGCACTACTCCTACGAGCAGTACTTC.

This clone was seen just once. Written as DNA, the CDR3 is TGTGCCAGCAGTCAAGGGGAACGCTCCTATAATTCACCCCTCCACTTT. This codes for CASSQGERSYNSPLHF. The V gene is TRBV6-2 or TRBV6-3, the J gene TRBJ1-6; maybe TRBD1 (5 bases). Germline CDR1 reads MNHEY; CDR2 reads SVGEGT. The length of the CDR3 is 16 residues. The germline V and J ends were trimmed by 5 bases and 0 bases, with 11 bases remaining between them.

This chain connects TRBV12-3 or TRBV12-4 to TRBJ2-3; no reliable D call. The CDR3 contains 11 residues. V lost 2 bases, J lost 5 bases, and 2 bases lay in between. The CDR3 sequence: CASSLLDTQYF. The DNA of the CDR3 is TGTGCCAGCAGTTTATTAGATACGCAGTATTTT.

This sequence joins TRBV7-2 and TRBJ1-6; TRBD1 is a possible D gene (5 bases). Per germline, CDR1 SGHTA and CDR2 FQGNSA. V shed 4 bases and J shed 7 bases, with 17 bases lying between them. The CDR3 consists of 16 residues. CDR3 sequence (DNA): TGTGCCAGCAGCTCGACCCGACAGCTCTCCAATTCACCCCTCCACTTT. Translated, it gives CASSSTRQLSNSPLHF.

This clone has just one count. The CDR3 nucleotides read TGCGCCAGCAGCTTAATGACTTCCAGCTCCTACAATGAGCAGTTCTTC. Translation: CASSLMTSSSYNEQFF. The V gene is TRBV5-1, the J gene TRBJ2-1; unclear D gene. The germline V gene encodes CDR1 SGHRS and CDR2 YFSETQ. There are 16 residues in the CDR3. V was shortened by 2 bases and J by 0 bases, with 12 bases between the two germline ends. The whole variable domain, filled in from reference TRBV5-1 and TRBJ2-1, reads KAGVTQTPRYLIKTRGQQVTLSCSPISGHRSVSWYQQTPGQGLQFLFEYFSETQRNKGNFPGRFSGRQFSNSRSEMNVSTLELGDSALYLCASSLMTSSSYNEQFFGPGTRLTVL.